The 21 T cell receptor beta chains in this list originate from one sample, sequenced in a study of beta chain features in type 1 diabetes. What was sequenced were expressed TCRB transcripts, since all of the isolated RNA had been reverse transcribed. The table came from immunoSEQ multiplex PCR; TCRdb's copy has only in-frame clones and leaves some out. The sample has about 370,000 clones, less than 15% seen once. The sequencing input was naive CD4+ T cells from blood. The receptors were sampled from a young woman in good health.

This sequence joins TRBV4-3 and TRBJ2-3; TRBD2 aligns across 10 bases. With V trimmed by 3 bases and J by 3 bases, 6 bases remained unmatched. This CDR3 spans 16 amino acids. Germline CDR1 reads LGHNA; CDR2 reads YSLEER. The CDR3 is CASSHTGLAITDTQYF. DNA for the CDR3: TGCGCCAGCAGCCACACGGGACTAGCGATAACAGATACGCAGTATTTT.

Of note for this clone: The sample carries other DNA sequences with the same CDR3. The chain links TRBV9 to TRBJ2-7; 7 nucleotides agree with TRBD1. V lost 0 bases, J lost 3 bases, and 3 bases stayed unmatched. The CDR3 length is 14 residues. Germline lookup yields CDR1 SGDLS and CDR2 YYNGEE. Here the CDR3 reads CASSVGQGNYEQYF. In DNA form, the CDR3 reads TGTGCCAGCAGCGTAGGACAGGGAAACTACGAGCAGTACTTC.

The sample holds a few counts of this clone. J is TRBJ2-3 and V is TRBV5-1; TRBD2 aligns across 12 bases. CDR1 and CDR2 (germline): SGHRS, YFSETQ. There are 16 residues in the CDR3. Germline trimming cut 2 bases from V and 1 base from J; bases unmatched to any gene: 2. The CDR3 DNA reads as TGCGCCAGCAGCTTCCGACTAGCGGGAGGCACAGATACGCAGTATTTT. It yields the protein CASSFRLAGGTDTQYF.

This clone was counted a few times. The chain combines TRBV7-2 with TRBJ1-1; D is possibly TRBD1 (6 bases). Trimming left V 2 bases short and J 5 bases short, with 15 bases between. The germline gives CDR1 SGHTA, CDR2 FQGNSA. The CDR3 spans 15 residues. CDR3 in DNA: TGTGCCAGCAGCTTAAAGTACAGGGATACGACTGAAGCTTTCTTT. It encodes CASSLKYRDTTEAFF.

The chain employs TRBV19 and TRBJ2-3; D is perhaps TRBD2 (7 bases). Germline assignment: CDR1 LNHDA and CDR2 SQIVND (reference sequence). CDR3 length: 16 amino acids. V shed 7 bases and J shed 0 bases, with 17 bases lying between them. CDR3 coding DNA: TGTGCCAGTACCCGCTGGGGGGGCTCTAGCACAGATACGCAGTATTTT. Its protein product is CASTRWGGSSTDTQYF.

This clone occurred a few times. The sample contains more than one DNA sequence encoding this CDR3. This sequence joins TRBV18 and TRBJ1-1; a possible D gene is TRBD1 (5 bases). Germline V gene sequence: CDR1 KGHSH, CDR2 LQKENI. CDR3 length: 14 amino acids. The ends were cut back, 3 bases at V and 2 bases at J, with 10 bases in the middle. CDR3 coding DNA: TGTGCCAGCTCACCCCTCGACAGAAACACTGAAGCTTTCTTT. Translation: CASSPLDRNTEAFF.

This sequence joins TRBV11-2 and TRBJ2-6; TRBD1 aligns across 11 bases. V gave up 0 bases and J gave up 3 bases; unmatched junction bases: 7. The germline V gene has CDR1 SGHAT and CDR2 FQNNGV. This CDR3 is 19 amino acids long. CDR3 in amino acids: CASSLDRWTGGDGANVLTF. As DNA, the CDR3 is TGTGCCAGCAGCTTAGATCGCTGGACAGGGGGCGATGGGGCCAACGTCCTGACTTTC.

The gene calls are TRBV10-3 and TRBJ2-1; 12 nucleotides match TRBD2. V was clipped by 2 bases and J by 8 bases; unmatched bases: 7. The CDR3 is 16 amino acids. Germline V CDR1 and CDR2: ENHRY, SYGVKD. This CDR3 reads CAISEDWTSGNDEQFF. The CDR3 region has the DNA TGTGCCATCAGTGAGGATTGGACTAGCGGGAACGATGAGCAGTTCTTC.

There are a few counts of this clone. J is TRBJ1-2 and V is TRBV30; D gene unclear. Trimming cost V 2 bases and J 8 bases, with 9 bases left between them. The CDR3 is 11 amino acids. Looked up from germline, CDR1 is GTSNPN and CDR2 is SVGIG (reference sequence). CDR3 protein: CAWSPLSGYTF. CDR3 DNA: TGTGCCTGGAGTCCCCTTAGCGGCTACACCTTC. The complete variable domain, with remaining parts taken from reference TRBV30 and TRBJ1-2, reads SQTIHQWPATLVQPVGSPLSLECTVEGTSNPNLYWYRQAAGRGLQLLFYSVGIGQISSEVPQNLSASRPQDRQFILSSKKLLLSDSGFYLCAWSPLSGYTFGSGTRLTVV.

This chain connects TRBV5-1 to TRBJ2-1; perhaps TRBD2 as D (6 bases). The germline V gene has CDR1 SGHRS and CDR2 YFSETQ. The CDR3 has 17 residues. V lost 0 bases to trimming and J lost 2 bases, with 15 bases between them. This CDR3 reads CASSLGGTLATYNEQFF. The CDR3 DNA follows: TGCGCCAGCAGCTTGGGCGGGACCCTCGCGACCTACAATGAGCAGTTCTTC.

The chain uses TRBV4-3 and TRBJ2-2; D gene unclear. The germline gives CDR1 LGHNA, CDR2 YSLEER. The CDR3 sequence is 18 residues long. Trimming removed 0 bases from V and 3 bases from J, with 17 bases in between. In DNA form, the CDR3 reads TGCGCCAGCAGCCAAGAAGCAGGAATCGGTCCGTACACCGGGGAGCTGTTTTTT. This gives the protein CASSQEAGIGPYTGELFF.

The CDR3: CAISKTGGRWETQYF. In DNA form, the CDR3 reads TGTGCCATCAGCAAGACAGGGGGCCGTTGGGAGACCCAGTACTTC. V usage is TRBV10-3 and J usage is TRBJ2-5; TRBD1 matches at 10 bases. Germline CDR1 reads ENHRY; CDR2 reads SYGVKD. Trimming took 6 bases from V and 5 from J; bases not matched to a gene: 9. CDR3 length: 15 amino acids.

This clone was seen just once. Other DNA sequences in the sample encode the same CDR3. V gene TRBV30 combines with J gene TRBJ1-5, with unresolved D. CDR3 length: 13 residues. Germline V gene sequence: CDR1 GTSNPN, CDR2 SVGIG (reference sequence). V was trimmed by 2 bases and J by 4 bases, leaving 9 bases between them. CDR3 bases: TGTGCCTGGAGTCTAGGTGGGAATCAGCCCCAGCATTTT. It translates to CAWSLGGNQPQHF.

This clone was picked up a small number of times. The chain carries TRBV30 and TRBJ2-7; D not certain. The CDR3 sequence is 11 residues long. Trimming cost V 1 base and J 9 bases, with 10 bases left between them. CDR1 GTSNPN and CDR2 SVGIG come from the germline V gene (reference sequence). CDR3 in amino acids: CAWSAGGGQYF. The CDR3 DNA follows: TGTGCCTGGAGTGCCGGCGGCGGGCAGTACTTC.

This chain links TRBV2 with TRBJ2-3, with 8 bases aligning to TRBD1. The CDR3 consists of 15 residues. The V gene's germline CDR1 is SNHLY and CDR2 FYNNEI. V lost 4 bases and J lost 2; bases outside the gene matches: 5. CDR3 DNA sequence: TGTGCCAGCAGTGCACAGGGGGGTGTCACAGATACGCAGTATTTT. It codes for CASSAQGGVTDTQYF.

The V gene is TRBV29-1, the J gene TRBJ2-3, with 11 positions matching TRBD2. This CDR3 spans 13 amino acids. V lost 7 bases, J lost 6 bases, and 6 bases stayed unmatched. The V gene's germline CDR1 is SQVTM and CDR2 ANQGSEA. The CDR3 region is CSATSGNWDTQYF. In nucleotides, the CDR3 is TGCAGCGCGACTAGCGGGAATTGGGATACGCAGTATTTT.

A word on this clone: One end of the junction is discordant with germline, which a read error may explain. The V and J genes are TRBV11-2 and TRBJ2-1, with 11 bases fitting TRBD2. Germline V CDR1 and CDR2: SGHAT, FQNNGV. This CDR3 comprises 16 residues. CDR3 region: CASSLGRLAGGYDQFF. The DNA for the CDR3 is TGTGCCAGCAGCCTTGGGCGGCTAGCGGGAGGTTATGATCAGTTCTTC.

This clone turned up a few times. This sample includes further DNA sequences coding for the same CDR3. This chain uses TRBV5-1 with TRBJ2-1; maybe TRBD1 (5 bases). The V end lost 0 bases, the J end lost 4 bases, and 11 bases lay between the germline ends. The CDR3 spans 15 residues. Germline-derived CDR1 and CDR2 are SGHRS and YFSETQ. CDR3 in amino acids: CASSLGGSSYNEQFF. The DNA for the CDR3 is TGCGCCAGCAGCTTGGGGGGCTCCTCTTACAATGAGCAGTTCTTC.

The chain links TRBV15 to TRBJ2-7; tentative D call: TRBD1 (5 bases). Germline-derived CDR1 and CDR2 are LNHNV and YYDKDF (reference sequence). The CDR3 length is 13 residues. Between the trimmed V and J ends, which lost 2 bases and 6 bases, there was a span of 11 bases. The CDR3 protein is CATSRTTVSEQYF. The CDR3 DNA reads as TGTGCCACCAGCAGAACGACAGTCAGCGAGCAGTACTTC. Together with reference TRBV15 and TRBJ2-7, the CDR3 gives the full variable domain: DAMVIQNPRYQVTQFGKPVTLSCSQTLNHNVMYWYQQKSSQAPKLLFHYYDKDFNNEADTPDNFQSRRPNTSFCFLDIRSPGLGDTAMYLCATSRTTVSEQYFGPGTRLTVT.

The rearrangement joins TRBV5-1 to TRBJ2-1, with D tentatively TRBD2 (7 bases). V lost 1 base and J lost 5, with 19 bases in between. CDR3 size: 17 residues. The germline CDR1 and CDR2 sequences are SGHRS and YFSETQ. CDR3 bases: TGCGCCAGCAGCTTGATGGGAGGGGGGACATTTGACAATGAGCAGTTCTTC. It translates to CASSLMGGGTFDNEQFF. The full variable domain, completed using reference TRBV5-1 and TRBJ2-1, is KAGVTQTPRYLIKTRGQQVTLSCSPISGHRSVSWYQQTPGQGLQFLFEYFSETQRNKGNFPGRFSGRQFSNSRSEMNVSTLELGDSALYLCASSLMGGGTFDNEQFFGPGTRLTVL.

The chain couples TRBV28 to TRBJ2-7; no clear D gene. Trimming took off 6 bases at V and 2 bases at J, with 8 bases between the two ends. The CDR3 runs 12 residues. Germline CDR1 MDHEN, CDR2 SYDVKM. The CDR3 coding sequence is TGTGCCAGCAGCCTAACAGCCTACGAGCAGTACTTC. This gives the protein CASSLTAYEQYF. Together with reference TRBV28 and TRBJ2-7, the CDR3 gives the full variable domain: DVKVTQSSRYLVKRTGEKVFLECVQDMDHENMFWYRQDPGLGLRLIYFSYDVKMKEKGDIPEGYSVSREKKERFSLILESASTNQTSMYLCASSLTAYEQYFGPGTRLTVT.